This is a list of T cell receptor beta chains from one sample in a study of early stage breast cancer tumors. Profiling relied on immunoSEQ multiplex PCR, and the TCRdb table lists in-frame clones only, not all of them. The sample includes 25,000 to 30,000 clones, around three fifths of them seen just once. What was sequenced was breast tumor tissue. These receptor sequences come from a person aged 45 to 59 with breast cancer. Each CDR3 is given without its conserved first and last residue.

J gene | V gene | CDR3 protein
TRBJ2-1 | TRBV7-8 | ASSPPGSGSDNEQF
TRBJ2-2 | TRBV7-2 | ASSFGTPRGGELF
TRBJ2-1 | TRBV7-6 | ASSLESAANEQF
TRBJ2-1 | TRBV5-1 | ASSLEPGHSHEQF
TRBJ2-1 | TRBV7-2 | ASSLEAGAEF
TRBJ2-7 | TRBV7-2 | ASSLRRGYEQY
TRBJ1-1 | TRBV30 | AWRAQGRSEAF
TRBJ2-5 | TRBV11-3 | ASSLGELAAETQY
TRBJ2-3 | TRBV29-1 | SVGSGTSGRVWTQY
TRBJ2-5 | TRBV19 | ASSSVTGGGETQY
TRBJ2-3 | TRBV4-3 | ASSQVGQGSADTQY
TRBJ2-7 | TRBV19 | ASSTAHTYEQY
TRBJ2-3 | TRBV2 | ASIEDFTDTQY
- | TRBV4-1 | ASSLNTQAGNRYEQY
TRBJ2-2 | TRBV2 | ASAETRNTGELF
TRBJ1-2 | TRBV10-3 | AISFSGVNYGYT
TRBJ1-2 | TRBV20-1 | SASRTGGYT
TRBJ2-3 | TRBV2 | ASSETQGMDTQY
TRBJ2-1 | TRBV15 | ATRDYLNNEQF
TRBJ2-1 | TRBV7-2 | ASSQKGAGQF
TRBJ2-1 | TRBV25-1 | ASGSGPSSYNEQF
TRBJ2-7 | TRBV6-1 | ASRDTGVSYEQY
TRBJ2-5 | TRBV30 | AWKKWRGGKAETQY
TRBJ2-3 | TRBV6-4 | ASSPGTGTDTQY
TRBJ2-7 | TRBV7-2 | ASSLDRVARYEQY
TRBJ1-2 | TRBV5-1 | ASSLGTGTNYGYT
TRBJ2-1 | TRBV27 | ASSPRLAPYNEQF
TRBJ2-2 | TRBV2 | ASTRLAGPTGELF
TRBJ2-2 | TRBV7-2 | ASSFRQNTGELF
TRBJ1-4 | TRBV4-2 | ASSQEINEKLF
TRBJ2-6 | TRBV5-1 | ASSLTGTGGSGANVLT
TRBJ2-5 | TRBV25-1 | ASSESSTSGIGQETQY
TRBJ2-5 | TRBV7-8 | ASSYLAGVWETQY
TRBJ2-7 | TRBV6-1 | ASGTGGYEQY
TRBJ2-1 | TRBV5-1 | ASSLRALAGASEQF